The 29 T cell receptor beta chains below come from one sample, sequenced in a study of T cells in Graves' hyperthyroidism and ophthalmopathy. Amplified TCR beta CDR3 regions came from RNA transcripts. HTBI primers drove first-round RT-PCR of the TCR CDR3. A single record per CDR3 protein comes from TCRdb applying MiXCR to the multiplex PCR reads. The sample has about 110,000 distinct CDR3 sequences, more than 15% seen once. The sequenced sample was blood. The receptors come from a woman between 45 and 60 years old with Graves' hyperthyroidism.

This clonotype showed up many times. This chain connects TRBV29-1 to TRBJ2-5; 13 nucleotides line up with TRBD2. With V trimmed by 5 bases and J by 1 base, 4 bases remained unmatched. The CDR3 is 15 amino acids. Germline lookup yields CDR1 SQVTM and CDR2 ANQGSEA. CDR3 sequence (DNA): TGCAGCGTTCAGACTAGCGGGAGGATCCAAGAGACCCAGTACTTC. This encodes CSVQTSGRIQETQYF.

The chain uses TRBV20-1 and TRBJ2-7; 10 positions agree with TRBD1. The germline gives CDR1 DFQATT, CDR2 SNEGSKA (reference sequence). V lost 1 base and J lost 4; bases outside the gene matches: 4. The CDR3 length is 14 residues. The CDR3 DNA reads as TGCAGTGCTAGAGGCGGGACAGGGGCTTACGAGCAGTACGTC. The encoded protein is CSARGGTGAYEQYV.

At least ten counts were recorded for this clonotype. This sequence joins TRBV20-1 and TRBJ2-7; 7 bases are shared with TRBD2. The CDR3 totals 15 residues. The junction had 9 bases not matched to a gene; V was cut back by 4 bases and J by 0 bases. The germline V gene has CDR1 DFQATT and CDR2 SNEGSKA (reference sequence). The DNA of the CDR3 is TGCAGTGCTACTCGTCCGGGACTAAGCTCCTACGAGCAGTACTTC. Translated: CSATRPGLSSYEQYF.

This clonotype was counted between two and nine times. The rearrangement links TRBV2 to TRBJ1-6; the D is unclear. Deletions cut 4 bases from V and 5 bases from J, with 9 bases between. The germline CDR1 and CDR2 sequences are SNHLY and FYNNEI. The CDR3 runs 14 residues. The CDR3 bases are TGTGCCAGCAGTGTTTACACTGATAATTCACCCCTCCACTTT. Its protein product is CASSVYTDNSPLHF.

This clonotype was seen only a few times. A read error is possible here, since a much larger clone lies one base away. The rearrangement links TRBV29-1 to TRBJ1-2; D is perhaps TRBD1 (5 bases). Germline V gene lookup returns CDR1 SQVTM and CDR2 ANQGSEA. This CDR3 comprises 13 residues. V gave up 3 bases and J gave up 4 bases, with 12 bases separating them. Here the CDR3 reads CSVDNGASYGYTF. The CDR3 DNA reads TGCAGCGTTGATAACGGGGCTAGCTATGGCTACACCTTC.

This clonotype was detected many times. The chain is built from TRBV6-5 and TRBJ2-2; D is perhaps TRBD2 (6 bases). Germline CDR1 reads MNHEY; CDR2 reads SVGAGI. The CDR3 length is 15 residues. V shed 2 bases and J shed 6 bases, with 13 bases lying between them. The CDR3 DNA sequence: TGTGCCAGCAGTTACCCCCCCGGGAGCGCCGGGGAGCTGTTTTTT. Encoded protein: CASSYPPGSAGELFF.

This clonotype was counted many times. The rearrangement joins TRBV20-1 to TRBJ2-1; 11 bases agree with TRBD2. Germline loops: CDR1 DFQATT, CDR2 SNEGSKA (reference sequence). The CDR3 contains 16 residues. Trimming removed 0 bases from V and 9 bases from J; junction bases left unmatched: 10. The CDR3: CSARDPLAGEKGEQFF. The CDR3 DNA sequence: TGCAGTGCTAGAGATCCACTAGCGGGAGAGAAGGGTGAGCAGTTCTTC.

This clonotype was counted ten times or more. The chain recombines TRBV28 with TRBJ2-1; D uncertain. The V gene's germline CDR1 is MDHEN and CDR2 SYDVKM. The CDR3 is made up of 10 amino acids. V lost 7 bases and J lost 6, with 4 bases in between. The CDR3 region has the DNA TGTGCCAGCAAAGCCAATGAGCAGTTCTTC. Translation: CASKANEQFF.

This clonotype was recorded many times. The chain couples TRBV5-1 to TRBJ1-1; D is unclear. The CDR3 has 14 residues. V dropped 5 bases and J dropped 5 bases, with 16 bases sitting between them. CDR1 and CDR2 from the germline V gene are SGHRS and YFSETQ. CDR3 in amino acids: CASRVGSEGTEAFF. CDR3 in DNA: TGCGCCAGCAGGGTGGGCAGTGAAGGAACTGAAGCTTTCTTT.

This clonotype has at least ten counts. V usage is TRBV20-1 and J usage is TRBJ2-7, with 7 bases matching TRBD1. Germline trimming cut 2 bases from V and 4 bases from J; bases unmatched to any gene: 14. The CDR3 is made up of 16 amino acids. CDR1 and CDR2 (germline): DFQATT, SNEGSKA (reference sequence). The CDR3, as DNA: TGCAGTGCTAGATTACTCCGAGGGACAGAGGGGTACGAGCAGTACGTC. It is translated as CSARLLRGTEGYEQYV.

The CDR3 spells CSAVGTSGRYEQYV. DNA for the CDR3: TGCAGTGCTGTGGGGACTAGCGGGCGCTACGAGCAGTACGTC. The chain links TRBV20-1 to TRBJ2-7; the match to TRBD2 covers 12 bases. CDR1 and CDR2 (germline): DFQATT, SNEGSKA (reference sequence). The ends lost 5 bases at V and 3 bases at J; junction bases unmatched: 5. The CDR3 sequence is 14 residues long.

This clonotype was seen at least ten times. The chain is built from TRBV20-1 and TRBJ1-2, with a possible D match to TRBD1 (5 bases). V dropped 1 base and J dropped 8 bases, with 20 bases sitting between them. From germline, CDR1 is DFQATT and CDR2 SNEGSKA (reference sequence). This CDR3 comprises 15 residues. This CDR3 reads CSARALYQGIEGYTF. In DNA, the CDR3 is TGCAGTGCTAGAGCTCTATATCAGGGAATAGAGGGCTACACCTTC.

The V and J genes are TRBV29-1 and TRBJ2-2; D possibly uses TRBD1 or TRBD2 (5 bases each). The CDR3 sequence is 13 residues long. CDR1 SQVTM and CDR2 ANQGSEA come from the germline V gene. The V end lost 6 bases, the J end lost 2 bases, and 10 bases lay between the germline ends. The DNA for the CDR3 is TGCAGCGTAGGGACCCCTAACACCGGGGAGCTGTTTTTT. It codes for CSVGTPNTGELFF.

This clonotype was observed many times. V usage is TRBV30 and J usage is TRBJ2-4, with a weak D call TRBD2 (5 bases). This CDR3 has 15 residues. Between the trimmed V and J ends, which lost 3 bases and 0 bases, there was a span of 12 bases. Germline CDR1 and CDR2: GTSNPN and SVGIG (reference sequence). CDR3 region: CAWRSRELAKNIQYF. The CDR3 DNA sequence: TGTGCCTGGAGAAGTAGGGAGCTAGCCAAAAACATTCAGTACTTC.

This clonotype was seen many times. This chain uses TRBV6-1 with TRBJ2-5, with 10 bases identical to TRBD2. CDR1 and CDR2 (germline): MNHNS, SASEGT. CDR3 length: 14 residues. Germline trimming cut 7 bases from V and 7 bases from J; bases unmatched to any gene: 9. This CDR3 reads CASTALTSGSTQYF. In nucleotides, the CDR3 is TGTGCCAGCACCGCTTTGACTAGCGGGTCGACCCAGTACTTC.

This clonotype was observed a handful of times. The chain has TRBV15 and TRBJ2-1; 7 bases line up with TRBD2. The V and J ends lost 0 bases and 7 bases, in that order; junction bases with no gene match: 9. This CDR3 has 16 amino acids. CDR1 is LNHNV and CDR2 is YYDKDF in the germline V gene (reference sequence). The CDR3 protein is CATSRDLVGGRNEQFF. The CDR3 region has the DNA TGTGCCACCAGCAGAGATTTGGTGGGAGGGCGAAATGAGCAGTTCTTC.

This clonotype has ten or more counts. The V call is TRBV7-3, the J call TRBJ1-1; tentative D call: TRBD1 (6 bases). From germline, CDR1 is SGHTA and CDR2 FQGTGA. V was shortened by 5 bases and J by 2 bases, with 12 bases between the two germline ends. This CDR3 has 14 residues. As DNA, the CDR3 is TGTGCCAGCAGCCCCCAGGGACAAAACACTGAAGCTTTCTTT. This gives the protein CASSPQGQNTEAFF.

This clonotype was seen repeatedly, ten times or more. An end of the junction differs from the germline gene, which may be a read error. V usage is TRBV7-7 and J usage is TRBJ2-7; the D gene is possibly TRBD1 (5 bases). Germline CDR1 reads SSHAT; CDR2 reads FNYEAQ (reference sequence). This CDR3 is 15 amino acids long. CDR3 in amino acids: CASSLQAGNNYEQYF. CDR3 nucleotide sequence: TGTGCTAGCAGCTTACAGGCAGGTAATAACTACGAGCAGTACTTC.

This clonotype was counted many times. V is TRBV6-1 and J is TRBJ1-4, with D perhaps TRBD1 (5 bases). V was pared by 7 bases and J by 4 bases, with 13 bases between. This CDR3 has 14 amino acids. CDR1 and CDR2 (germline): MNHNS, SASEGT. CDR3 sequence reads: CASNSRGLNEKLFF. CDR3 nucleotides: TGTGCCAGCAATTCCCGGGGCCTTAATGAAAAACTGTTTTTT.

The chain combines TRBV2 with TRBJ2-1; no definite D call. CDR1 SNHLY and CDR2 FYNNEI come from the germline V gene. This CDR3 has 13 amino acids. V lost 8 bases, J lost 8 bases, and 16 bases lay in between. The CDR3 DNA reads as TGTGCCAGCTCAGCCCACCAGGTCCATGAGCAGTTCTTC. Translating gives CASSAHQVHEQFF.

This clonotype was recorded many times. The chain is built from TRBV2 and TRBJ2-1, with 10 bases lining up with TRBD2. There are 15 residues in the CDR3. Germline V gene sequence: CDR1 SNHLY, CDR2 FYNNEI. V dropped 4 bases and J dropped 3; count of bases not matched to a gene: 3. CDR3 protein: CASSGTSGDYNEQFF. The CDR3 nucleotides are TGTGCCAGCAGTGGAACTAGCGGGGACTACAATGAGCAGTTCTTC.

This clonotype was picked up many times. The gene calls are TRBV2 and TRBJ2-2; 11 bases agree with TRBD2. CDR1 is SNHLY and CDR2 is FYNNEI in the germline V gene. The length of the CDR3 is 18 residues. V shed 6 bases, J shed 0 bases, and the junction held 9 bases outside the gene matches. The DNA for the CDR3 is TGTGCCAGCAGGCCCGGGACTAGCGGATCAACGAACACCGGGGAGCTGTTTTTT. Its translation is CASRPGTSGSTNTGELFF. Using reference TRBV2 and TRBJ2-2 for the parts outside the CDR3, the full variable domain is EPEVTQTPSHQVTQMGQEVILRCVPISNHLYFYWYRQILGQKVEFLVSFYNNEISEKSEIFDDQFSVERPDGSNFTLKIRSTKLEDSAMYFCASRPGTSGSTNTGELFFGEGSRLTVL.

Many counts were recorded for this clonotype. An end of the junction differs from the germline gene, which may be a read error. The chain couples TRBV18 to TRBJ2-3; tentatively, D is TRBD2 (6 bases). The CDR3 consists of 14 residues. Germline CDR1 reads KGHSH; CDR2 reads LQKENI. The CDR3 coding sequence is TGTGCCAGCTCATCACCTAGCGGCACAGATACGCAGTATTTT. This gives the protein CASSSPSGTDTQYF.

Many counts were recorded for this clonotype. The rearrangement uses TRBV6-1 and TRBJ2-4, with 9 bases identical to TRBD1. CDR1 is MNHNS, CDR2 SASEGT, per germline. The J segment lost 0 bases and the V segment lost 5 bases, leaving 11 bases of the junction unmatched. This CDR3 region has 18 residues. The CDR3 nucleotides read TGTGCCAGCAGTCTTTTGGGACAGGGTCGGGGAGCCAAAAACATTCAGTACTTC. It is translated as CASSLLGQGRGAKNIQYF.

There are many counts of this clonotype. V usage is TRBV5-1 and J usage is TRBJ2-2, with 7 nucleotides matching TRBD1. The CDR3 runs 14 residues. Losses at the gene ends were 1 base for V and 4 bases for J; bases not matched to a gene: 1. In germline, CDR1 is SGHRS, CDR2 YFSETQ. CDR3 sequence: CASSLRQGTGELFF. CDR3 nucleotides: TGCGCCAGCAGCTTGCGACAGGGCACCGGGGAGCTGTTTTTT.

This clonotype appeared many times. The V call is TRBV7-2, the J call TRBJ2-1; the match to TRBD2 covers 8 bases. CDR3 size: 16 residues. The ends lost 0 bases at V and 7 bases at J; junction bases unmatched: 8. Germline CDR1 and CDR2: SGHTA and FQGNSA. This chain's CDR3 is CASSLARGARGNEQFF. The CDR3 DNA follows: TGTGCCAGCAGCTTAGCGCGGGGGGCCCGAGGAAATGAGCAGTTCTTC.

The sample holds many counts of this clonotype. The V gene is TRBV29-1, the J gene TRBJ2-4, with D perhaps being TRBD1 or TRBD2 (5 bases each). CDR3 length equals 14 residues. Germline V gene data show CDR1 as SQVTM and CDR2 as ANQGSEA. Trimming shortened V by 4 bases and J by 3 bases, and 13 bases separated the two germline ends. CDR3 bases: TGCAGCGTTGTTCGGTGGGACGGCAAAAACATTCAGTACTTC. Amino acid sequence: CSVVRWDGKNIQYF.

This clonotype has a count of ten or more. The chain has TRBV20-1 and TRBJ2-2; D is ambiguous. CDR3 size: 14 residues. Germline V gene sequence: CDR1 DFQATT, CDR2 SNEGSKA (reference sequence). Trimming took off 2 bases at V and 4 bases at J, with 11 bases between the two ends. This CDR3 reads CSARQLDTTGELFF. The CDR3 DNA reads TGCAGTGCTAGACAACTCGACACCACCGGGGAGCTGTTTTTT.

The gene calls are TRBV7-2 and TRBJ2-3; possibly TRBD2 for D (6 bases). This CDR3 is 14 amino acids long. Trimming stripped 5 bases from V and 4 bases from J, with 13 bases between. CDR1 is SGHTA, CDR2 FQGNSA, per germline. DNA for the CDR3: TGTGCCAGCAGCACGCCCACTAGCTCAGATACGCAGTATTTT. Translation: CASSTPTSSDTQYF.